The T cell receptor beta chain under discussion was sequenced for a study of metastatic and nonmetastatic thyroid tumors. Study as a whole: Repertoires from blood and tumor or nodule tissue of malignant and benign thyroid patients were compared.

MiXCR re-clonotyped the PCR reads for TCRdb. The sample holds thousands of clones; under 20% are singletons and the top ten take 20% to 25%. Study outcomes and limitations: Reported TCR beta diversity, measured in blood and tumor, was significantly higher for malignant thyroid tumors than for benign nodules.

This clone was seen only a few times. Its antigen is not identified. Germline and junction disagree at one end, which may indicate a read error. Prior to thyroid surgery, none of the patients had received any treatment. Germline lookup yields CDR1 MNHNS and CDR2 SASEGT. The CDR3 runs 14 residues. This TCR was recovered from a male donor with papillary thyroid cancer or a benign thyroid nodule (not recorded which). Some clones in this sample may be carry-over from other donors' samples. Sequencing input: adjacent normal tissue. V and J are TRBV6-1 and TRBJ2-7; D ambiguous. The DNA of the CDR3 is TGTGCCAGCAGTGAGAGAGGAAGCTCATACGAGCAGTACTTT. Residues: CASSERGSSYEQYF.